These T cell receptor beta chains were read from a single sample in a study of spatial heterogeneity in lung cancer. TCRdb used MiXCR to reprocess the 5' RACE reads, holding one entry per CDR3 protein. Of approximately 93,000 distinct CDR3 sequences listed, around 19% are singletons. Sequenced material: PBMCs, taken at follow-up. These receptors all stem from a male donor with early-stage non-small cell lung cancer. Both conserved end residues are part of each CDR3. Fields, in order: V gene, D gene, clone size, J gene, CDR3 protein, CDR3 DNA. D genes are given only for firm matches. Only some rows state a clone size, as once, few, many or a class for expanded clones.

TRBV7-2	.	.	TRBJ1-1	CASSLARTMGEAFF	TGTGCCAGCAGCTTAGCTAGGACAATGGGCGAAGCTTTCTTT
TRBV5-5	.	.	TRBJ1-3	CASSLDPPRNTIYF	TGTGCCAGCAGCTTGGATCCCCCACGAAACACCATATATTTT
TRBV11-2	TRBD2	.	TRBJ2-1	CASSPGRDLFF	TGTGCCAGCAGTCCTGGGAGGGATTTGTTCTTC
TRBV6-6	.	.	TRBJ2-4	CASSHGGRGNIQYF	TGTGCCAGCTCCCATGGGGGCCGGGGGAACATTCAGTACTTC
TRBV7-2	.	.	TRBJ1-2	CASSRTDANYGYTF	TGTGCCAGCAGCCGGACGGACGCTAACTATGGCTACACCTTC
TRBV24-1	.	.	TRBJ1-2	CATSGTPDGYTF	TGTGCCACTAGTGGGACGCCGGATGGCTACACCTTC
TRBV5-1	TRBD1	many	TRBJ2-5	CASSLTGAGQETQYF	TGCGCCAGCAGCTTGACAGGGGCTGGACAAGAGACCCAGTACTTC
TRBV7-9	.	few	TRBJ2-2	CASSLALGQGNTGELFF	TGTGCCAGCAGCTTAGCGCTGGGTCAGGGTAACACCGGGGAGCTGTTTTTT
TRBV4-3	TRBD2	many	TRBJ2-1	CASSQFWGTSEDNEQFF	TGCGCCAGCAGCCAATTTTGGGGGACTAGCGAAGACAATGAGCAGTTCTTC
TRBV20-1	TRBD2	.	TRBJ2-1	CSATSGRSSYNEQFF	TGCAGCGCCACTAGCGGGAGAAGCTCCTACAATGAGCAGTTCTTC
TRBV9	TRBD2	few	TRBJ2-1	CASSVTSSGEQFF	TGTGCCAGCAGCGTGACTAGCTCCGGTGAGCAGTTCTTC
TRBV19	.	.	TRBJ2-4	CASSSGDAKNIQYF	TGTGCCAGTAGCTCGGGGGATGCCAAAAACATTCAGTACTTC
TRBV2	.	.	TRBJ2-5	CASTLKETQYF	TGTGCCAGCACTCTAAAGGAGACCCAGTACTTC
TRBV30	.	.	TRBJ2-7	CAWSVQGLSSYEQYF	TGTGCCTGGAGTGTTCAGGGGCTGAGCTCCTACGAGCAGTACTTC
TRBV3-1	TRBD2	many	TRBJ2-3	CASSSGSTDTQYF	TGTGCCAGCAGTAGCGGGAGCACAGATACGCAGTATTTT
TRBV19	TRBD2	.	TRBJ2-1	CASSISSGSSYNEQFF	TGTGCCAGTAGTATCTCTAGCGGCAGCTCCTACAATGAGCAGTTCTTC
TRBV6-5	.	many	TRBJ2-1	CASSYLTSREQFF	TGTGCCAGCAGTTACCTGACAAGCCGAGAGCAGTTCTTC
TRBV2	TRBD1	.	TRBJ1-5	CASSAQGAEQPQHF	TGTGCCAGCAGTGCACAGGGGGCAGAACAGCCCCAGCATTTT
TRBV5-1	.	.	TRBJ1-1	CASSGGQVNTEAFF	TGCGCCAGCAGCGGGGGGCAAGTGAACACTGAAGCTTTCTTT
TRBV6-2/TRBV6-3	TRBD1	.	TRBJ1-2	CASRATRDRGDSYGYTF	TGTGCCAGCAGGGCCACCCGGGACAGGGGAGACTCCTATGGCTACACCTTC
TRBV7-2	TRBD1	few	TRBJ2-5	CASSLTGVLETQYF	TGTGCCAGCAGCTTAACAGGGGTCCTAGAGACCCAGTACTTC
TRBV10-3	.	.	TRBJ1-1	CAHQAGPGGEAFF	TGTGCCCATCAGGCCGGGCCGGGAGGTGAAGCTTTCTTT
TRBV24-1	.	many	TRBJ1-4	CATSDGGPASLFF	TGTGCCACCAGTGACGGGGGCCCCGCCAGCCTGTTTTTT
TRBV6-5	TRBD1	many	TRBJ2-2	CASSLSTGTANTGELFF	TGTGCCAGCAGCTTATCAACCGGGACAGCGAACACCGGGGAGCTGTTTTTT
TRBV24-1	TRBD1	.	TRBJ2-1	CATSDPGTGSHEQFF	TGTGCCACCAGTGACCCCGGGACAGGGAGCCATGAGCAGTTCTTC
TRBV9	TRBD1	.	TRBJ1-2	CASSVAARQGRGYTF	TGTGCCAGCAGCGTAGCAGCGAGACAGGGCCGCGGCTACACCTTC
TRBV7-9	.	.	TRBJ2-5	CASSSGGRETQYF	TGTGCCAGCAGCTCGGGTGGGCGGGAGACCCAGTACTTC
TRBV4-1	TRBD2	.	TRBJ2-1	CASSRMSTSGASEQFF	TGCGCCAGCAGCCGGATGTCGACTAGCGGGGCTTCTGAGCAGTTCTTC
TRBV20-1	.	.	TRBJ2-1	CSAPVRAGGLEQFF	TGCAGTGCACCGGTGCGGGCGGGTGGCTTGGAGCAGTTCTTC
TRBV7-2	TRBD2	.	TRBJ2-3	CASSPQGSGGALDTQYF	TGTGCCAGCAGTCCTCAAGGAAGCGGGGGGGCCTTAGATACGCAGTATTTT
TRBV27	TRBD1	few	TRBJ1-1	CASRTDRGGLNTEAFF	TGTGCCAGCAGAACGGACAGGGGGGGGTTGAACACTGAAGCTTTCTTT
TRBV10-3	TRBD1	few	TRBJ1-2	CAISEPSRQGDYGYTF	TGTGCCATCAGTGAGCCGTCTAGGCAGGGGGACTATGGCTACACCTTC
TRBV5-1	TRBD2	.	TRBJ2-1	CASSPSGGTDEQFF	TGCGCCAGCAGCCCTAGCGGGGGAACGGATGAGCAGTTCTTC
TRBV6-2/TRBV6-3	TRBD2	.	TRBJ2-1	CASRGGTSGARAEQFF	TGTGCCAGCAGGGGTGGGACTAGCGGGGCCCGGGCGGAGCAGTTCTTC
TRBV20-1	.	many	TRBJ1-3	CSARDQELSGNTIYF	TGCAGTGCTAGAGATCAAGAGCTCTCTGGAAACACCATATATTTT
TRBV6-5	.	few	TRBJ1-2	CASRGLGFARGYTF	TGTGCCAGCAGAGGATTAGGTTTTGCCCGTGGCTACACCTTC
TRBV20-1	TRBD1	few	TRBJ1-1	CSARLRQGLNTEAFF	TGCAGTGCTCGTCTACGACAGGGCCTGAACACTGAAGCTTTCTTT
TRBV7-9	.	few	TRBJ2-7	CASSLAGGFQQYF	TGTGCCAGCAGCTTAGCTGGCGGTTTCCAGCAGTACTTC
TRBV20-1	TRBD2	.	TRBJ2-5	CSAPMVSGVEETQYF	TGCAGTGCTCCGATGGTTAGCGGGGTCGAAGAGACCCAGTACTTC
TRBV29-1	.	few	TRBJ2-1	CSVEAADNEQFF	TGCAGCGTTGAAGCGGCAGACAATGAGCAGTTCTTC
TRBV5-1	TRBD1	.	TRBJ2-1	CASSLVWDRNNEQFF	TGCGCCAGCAGCTTGGTTTGGGACAGGAACAATGAGCAGTTCTTC
TRBV25-1	.	few	TRBJ1-4	CASSEWGDEKLFF	TGTGCCAGCAGTGAGTGGGGTGATGAAAAACTGTTTTTT
TRBV5-4	TRBD2	.	TRBJ2-1	CASSLGGSGSPYNEQFF	TGTGCCAGCAGCTTGGGGGGGAGCGGGAGCCCCTACAATGAGCAGTTCTTC
TRBV15	.	few	TRBJ2-7	CATSRDKRVGQYF	TGTGCCACCAGCAGAGACAAAAGGGTCGGGCAGTACTTC
TRBV20-1	TRBD1	.	TRBJ1-1	CSARTGAGEAFF	TGCAGTGCTCGGACAGGGGCCGGGGAAGCTTTCTTT
TRBV7-2	.	few	TRBJ1-1	CASSLVGGEAEAFF	TGTGCCAGCAGCTTAGTAGGGGGAGAGGCTGAAGCTTTCTTT